Each of the 21 T cell receptor beta chains below was sequenced from the same sample in a study of cytomegalovirus exposure and HLA in healthy donors. Both 60 Vbeta primers and 13 Jbeta primers went into the PCR. The table came from immunoSEQ multiplex PCR; TCRdb's copy has only in-frame clones and leaves some out. The sample carries 80,000 or so clones, 62% recorded once. The material sequenced was PBMCs. The receptor source for this set is a male donor in good health and CMV-seropositive.

The chain has TRBV5-1 and TRBJ2-7, with 10 bases that match TRBD1. The junction had 9 bases not matched to a gene; V was cut back by 0 bases and J by 6 bases. The germline V gene encodes CDR1 SGHRS and CDR2 YFSETQ. The CDR3 consists of 16 residues. CDR3 nucleotides: TGCGCCAGCAGCTTGGTTGGGACAGGGGCCGATTGCGAGCAGTACTTC. Translating it yields CASSLVGTGADCEQYF.

This clone was seen once. V usage is TRBV5-1 and J usage is TRBJ2-7, with D possibly TRBD1 on 5 matching bases. The CDR3 is made up of 13 amino acids. Germline V gene sequence: CDR1 SGHRS, CDR2 YFSETQ. V shed 4 bases and J shed 2 bases, with 10 bases lying between them. CDR3 residues: CASSEDRAYEQYF. Here the CDR3 DNA reads TGCGCCAGCAGCGAAGACAGAGCCTACGAGCAGTACTTC.

In this sample, this clone turned up a few times. V usage is TRBV5-6 and J usage is TRBJ1-4, with 7 bases lining up with TRBD1. The V and J ends lost 8 bases and 3 bases, in that order; junction bases with no gene match: 4. The germline CDR1 and CDR2 sequences are SGHDT and YYEEEE. The CDR3 is 13 residues long. The CDR3 DNA follows: TGTGCCAGTGGGGACAGCGCTAATGAAAAACTGTTTTTT. Translated, it gives CASGDSANEKLFF. Looking up the rest from reference TRBV5-6 and TRBJ1-4 gives the full variable domain: DAGVTQSPTHLIKTRGQQVTLRCSPKSGHDTVSWYQQALGQGPQFIFQYYEEEERQRGNFPDRFSGHQFPNYSSELNVNALLLGDSALYLCASGDSANEKLFFGSGTQLSVL.

The chain carries TRBV25-1 and TRBJ1-5; 7 bases align to TRBD1. Per germline, CDR1 MGHDK and CDR2 SYGVNS. The CDR3 runs to 13 residues. After removal of 9 bases from V and 7 bases from J, the junction contained 9 bases not matched to a gene. CDR3 in amino acids: CASTATGDQPQHF. CDR3 sequence (DNA): TGTGCCAGTACCGCTACAGGGGACCAGCCCCAGCATTTT.

J is TRBJ2-7 and V is TRBV9; TRBD1 agrees at 9 bases. The junction had 5 bases not matched to a gene; V was cut back by 0 bases and J by 4 bases. Per the germline V gene, CDR1 is SGDLS and CDR2 is YYNGEE. The CDR3 is made up of 15 amino acids. The CDR3 sequence is CASSVGTGEGYEQYF. The DNA for the CDR3 is TGTGCCAGCAGCGTAGGGACAGGGGAAGGGTACGAGCAGTACTTC.

The rearrangement joins TRBV5-8 to TRBJ1-5; D remains unclear. The CDR3 contains 13 residues. Germline values: CDR1 SGHTS, CDR2 YDEGEE. V was shortened by 3 bases and J by 4 bases, with 8 bases between the two germline ends. The CDR3 loop reads CASSSGGNQPQHF. CDR3 nucleotides: TGTGCCAGCAGCTCTGGAGGGAATCAGCCCCAGCATTTT.

CDR3 in DNA: TGTGCCAGCAGCGTAGGGGGACAGGGCAACACCGGGGAGCTGTTTTTT. The encoded protein is CASSVGGQGNTGELFF. The genes are TRBV9 and TRBJ2-2; 9 bases agree with TRBD1. The CDR3 consists of 16 residues. V trimming: 0 bases; J trimming: 2 bases; junction bases outside the gene matches: 2. CDR1 and CDR2 from the germline V gene are SGDLS and YYNGEE.

V and J are TRBV15 and TRBJ2-7; 7 bases fit TRBD1. The CDR3 sequence is 14 residues long. Germline CDR1 reads LNHNV; CDR2 reads YYDKDF (reference sequence). With V trimmed by 5 bases and J by 2 bases, 6 bases remained unmatched. CDR3 in amino acids: CATSARDRTYEQYF. CDR3 nucleotides: TGTGCCACCAGCGCCCGGGACAGAACCTACGAGCAGTACTTC.

The rearrangement links TRBV9 to TRBJ2-1; the match to TRBD2 covers 9 bases. The J segment lost 14 bases and the V segment lost 3 bases, leaving 9 bases of the junction unmatched. Looked up from germline, CDR1 is SGDLS and CDR2 is YYNGEE. The CDR3 contains 13 residues. The CDR3 DNA reads TGTGCCAGCAGCGCCTCTAGCGGGGCTGTGGAGTTCTTC. Translated, it gives CASSASSGAVEFF.

J is TRBJ1-2 and V is TRBV19; D is unresolved. V was cut by 3 bases and J by 4 bases, with 21 bases left in between. The germline CDR1 and CDR2 sequences are LNHDA and SQIVND (reference sequence). The CDR3 runs 17 residues. The CDR3 nucleotides read TGTGCCAGTAGTATGGAGAGAAAGCTCCTTTACTCCTATGGCTACACCTTC. This encodes CASSMERKLLYSYGYTF.

The J gene is TRBJ1-1, the V gene TRBV19, with 9 bases aligning to TRBD1. V was clipped by 3 bases and J by 5 bases; unmatched bases: 7. The CDR3 contains 15 residues. Germline V CDR1 and CDR2: LNHDA, SQIVND (reference sequence). CDR3: CASSMLDRGGTEAFF. The CDR3 DNA reads as TGTGCCAGTAGTATGCTGGACAGGGGTGGGACTGAAGCTTTCTTT.

This sequence joins TRBV5-8 and TRBJ2-7, with TRBD2 as a possible D gene (6 bases). Germline assignment: CDR1 SGHTS and CDR2 YDEGEE. The CDR3 consists of 14 residues. Trimming removed 0 bases at V and 1 base at J, with 8 bases between. The CDR3 bases are TGTGCCAGCAGCTTGGAACTAGCTTCCTACGAGCAGTACTTC. The encoded protein is CASSLELASYEQYF. Supplemented by reference TRBV5-8 and TRBJ2-7, the full variable domain reads EAGVTQSPTHLIKTRGQQATLRCSPISGHTSVYWYQQALGLGLQFLLWYDEGEERNRGNFPPRFSGRQFPNYSSELNVNALELEDSALYLCASSLELASYEQYFGPGTRLTVT.

The J gene is TRBJ1-2, the V gene TRBV6-5; maybe TRBD1 (6 bases). V was cut by 3 bases and J by 8 bases, with 10 bases left in between. The CDR3 runs to 12 residues. The germline CDR1 and CDR2 sequences are MNHEY and SVGAGI. The CDR3 DNA is TGTGCCAGCAGTTATGGGGGCCGGGGCTACACCTTC. Amino acids: CASSYGGRGYTF.

The V gene is TRBV28, the J gene TRBJ2-5, with D tentatively TRBD2 (7 bases). Trimming removed 5 bases at V and 1 base at J, with 14 bases between. CDR3 length: 15 residues. Germline CDR1 is MDHEN and CDR2 is SYDVKM. DNA for the CDR3: TGTGCCAGCAGTGAAGCGCGGGGGCCCCAAGAGACCCAGTACTTC. Its protein product is CASSEARGPQETQYF.

This sequence joins TRBV30 and TRBJ1-2, with a possible D match to TRBD1 (5 bases). V shed 1 base and J shed 4 bases, with 10 bases lying between them. The length of the CDR3 is 13 residues. From germline, CDR1 is GTSNPN and CDR2 SVGIG (reference sequence). CDR3 protein: CAWSEGFRYGYTF. CDR3 nucleotide sequence: TGTGCCTGGAGTGAGGGGTTTCGCTATGGCTACACCTTC. The variable domain in full, with the rest retrieved from reference TRBV30 and TRBJ1-2, is SQTIHQWPATLVQPVGSPLSLECTVEGTSNPNLYWYRQAAGRGLQLLFYSVGIGQISSEVPQNLSASRPQDRQFILSSKKLLLSDSGFYLCAWSEGFRYGYTFGSGTRLTVV.

This clone was detected only a few times. The chain links TRBV4-1 to TRBJ1-6; no clear D gene. Germline CDR1 and CDR2: MGHRA and YSYEKL. The CDR3 is made up of 14 amino acids. Trimming removed 0 bases at V and 10 bases at J, with 10 bases between. CDR3 nucleotide sequence: TGCGCCAGCAGCCAAGATCAGGATAGGTCACCCCTCCACTTT. Protein product: CASSQDQDRSPLHF.

The chain couples TRBV5-6 to TRBJ2-7; TRBD2 is a possible D gene (5 bases). The CDR3 length is 15 residues. Looked up from germline, CDR1 is SGHDT and CDR2 is YYEEEE. Deletions cut 3 bases from V and 5 bases from J, with 18 bases between. The CDR3 sequence is CASSSLEEARNEQYF. The CDR3 coding sequence is TGTGCCAGCAGCTCCTTAGAGGAGGCCCGTAACGAGCAGTACTTC.

The chain couples TRBV5-4 to TRBJ1-6, with 10 bases fitting TRBD1. Trimming at V came to 4 bases and at J to 7 bases, leaving 8 bases not matched to a gene. Germline CDR1 is SGHNT and CDR2 is YYREEE (reference sequence). The CDR3 is 16 amino acids. The DNA of the CDR3 is TGTGCCAGCAGCACACCGGGACAGGGGTCCAATTCACCCCTCCACTTT. Translation gives CASSTPGQGSNSPLHF.

The chain combines TRBV2 with TRBJ1-5; 10 bases align to TRBD1. The CDR3 is 14 amino acids. Trimming took 5 bases from V and 6 from J; bases not matched to a gene: 4. Germline values: CDR1 SNHLY, CDR2 FYNNEI. The CDR3 region has the DNA TGTGCCAGCAGTCCCAGGACAGGGGGTCAGCCCCAGCATTTT. Amino acids: CASSPRTGGQPQHF.

This clone occurred a few times. The chain recombines TRBV6-5 with TRBJ1-2; 7 bases are a match to TRBD1. V lost 2 bases, J lost 5 bases, and 8 bases stayed unmatched. CDR3 length equals 15 residues. Germline lookup yields CDR1 MNHEY and CDR2 SVGAGI. The CDR3 DNA follows: TGTGCCAGCAGTTACGGGACAGCCCCGATGTATGGCTACACCTTC. Amino acid sequence: CASSYGTAPMYGYTF.

This clone was observed a handful of times. The V call is TRBV25-1, the J call TRBJ1-4; D is perhaps TRBD1 (6 bases). Trimming took off 8 bases at V and 6 bases at J, with 10 bases between the two ends. This CDR3 has 12 amino acids. Germline values: CDR1 MGHDK, CDR2 SYGVNS. CDR3 residues: CASGGLYEKLFF. CDR3 sequence (DNA): TGTGCCAGCGGGGGCCTGTATGAAAAACTGTTTTTT. The entire variable domain, with the rest obtained from reference TRBV25-1 and TRBJ1-4, is as follows: EADIYQTPRYLVIGTGKKITLECSQTMGHDKMYWYQQDPGMELHLIHYSYGVNSTEKGDLSSESTVSRIRTEHFPLTLESARPSHTSQYLCASGGLYEKLFFGSGTQLSVL.